Listed below are T cell receptor beta chains from one sample, sequenced in a study of CD8 T cells in Susac syndrome. TCRdb fed the immunoSEQ multiplex PCR reads into MiXCR, producing one record per CDR3 protein. This sample has approximately 210,000 distinct CDR3 sequences, with 94% found just once. The sequenced material came from CD4+ T cells from PBMCs. These receptor sequences come from a human donor with Susac syndrome. Both conserved end residues are part of each CDR3. The D gene is left open where the match is weak. Not every row has a clone size; where given, it reads once, few, many or a size class.

d_call: NA
clone_size: NA
v_call: TRBV18
j_call: TRBJ2-5
cdr3_nt: TGTGCCAGCTCACCCGGACGGGGAGACGAGACCCAGTACTTC
cdr3_aa: CASSPGRGDETQYF

d_call: NA
clone_size: once
v_call: TRBV29-1
j_call: TRBJ2-5
cdr3_nt: TGCAGCGTTGCAAAAGGGGGTGGAGAGACCCAGTACTTC
cdr3_aa: CSVAKGGGETQYF

d_call: NA
clone_size: once
v_call: TRBV20-1
j_call: TRBJ2-7
cdr3_nt: TGCAGTGCTAGCGTCAGCTCCTACGAGCAGTACTTC
cdr3_aa: CSASVSSYEQYF

d_call: NA
clone_size: NA
v_call: TRBV27
j_call: TRBJ2-3
cdr3_nt: TGTGCCAGCAGCAACTGGGGTAGCACAGATACGCAGTATTTT
cdr3_aa: CASSNWGSTDTQYF

d_call: NA
clone_size: NA
v_call: TRBV20-1
j_call: TRBJ2-5
cdr3_nt: TGCAGTGCCGAGTGGGACGGCGGAGTCGAGACCCAGTACTTC
cdr3_aa: CSAEWDGGVETQYF

d_call: TRBD1
clone_size: NA
v_call: TRBV5-1
j_call: TRBJ2-1
cdr3_nt: TGCGCCAGCAGCTTTACAGGGGCGGGCTACAATGAGCAGTTCTTC
cdr3_aa: CASSFTGAGYNEQFF

d_call: NA
clone_size: NA
v_call: TRBV2
j_call: TRBJ2-2
cdr3_nt: TGTGCCAGCGGGGTGGTCAGGGCCGGGGAGCTGTTTTTT
cdr3_aa: CASGVVRAGELFF

d_call: TRBD2
clone_size: NA
v_call: TRBV20-1
j_call: TRBJ2-1
cdr3_nt: TGCAGCTCATTCCTGGTAGCGGGGGGGCAATCCAATGAGCAGTTCTTC
cdr3_aa: CSSFLVAGGQSNEQFF

d_call: TRBD1
clone_size: NA
v_call: TRBV29-1
j_call: TRBJ2-7
cdr3_nt: TGCAGCGTTGAAGGGACAGGGGAGGCCTACGAGCAGTACTTC
cdr3_aa: CSVEGTGEAYEQYF

d_call: NA
clone_size: once
v_call: TRBV13
j_call: TRBJ2-2
cdr3_nt: TGTGCCAGCAGCTTAGATCCCCTGGCCGGGGAGACCGGGGAGCTGTTTTTT
cdr3_aa: CASSLDPLAGETGELFF

d_call: NA
clone_size: NA
v_call: TRBV7-2
j_call: TRBJ2-3
cdr3_nt: TGTGCCAGCAGCTTCAGGGGAGGGGACACAGATACGCAGTATTTT
cdr3_aa: CASSFRGGDTDTQYF

d_call: NA
clone_size: NA
v_call: TRBV5-4
j_call: TRBJ2-2
cdr3_nt: TGTGCCAGCAGCTCCTGGACCAGGGCATCCGGGGAGCTGTTTTTT
cdr3_aa: CASSSWTRASGELFF

d_call: NA
clone_size: NA
v_call: TRBV19
j_call: TRBJ1-1
cdr3_nt: TGTGCCAGTAGTATTCGGTCGGGGTGGGGCATGAACACTGAAGCTTTCTTT
cdr3_aa: CASSIRSGWGMNTEAFF

d_call: NA
clone_size: few
v_call: TRBV20-1
j_call: TRBJ1-3
cdr3_nt: TGCAGTGCTAGCCGGGACTCTGGAAACACCATATATTTT
cdr3_aa: CSASRDSGNTIYF

d_call: TRBD2
clone_size: NA
v_call: TRBV12-3/TRBV12-4
j_call: TRBJ2-3
cdr3_nt: TGTGCCAGCAGTTCCCGACTAGCGGGGGGCGCAGATACGCAGTATTTT
cdr3_aa: CASSSRLAGGADTQYF

d_call: NA
clone_size: NA
v_call: TRBV25-1
j_call: TRBJ2-5
cdr3_nt: TGTGCCAGCAGTGAGCCGCCGCGGACCCAGTACTTC
cdr3_aa: CASSEPPRTQYF

d_call: NA
clone_size: NA
v_call: TRBV27
j_call: TRBJ2-4
cdr3_nt: TGTGCCAGCAGTTCGGGGGCGCGAAACATTCAGTACTTC
cdr3_aa: CASSSGARNIQYF

d_call: NA
clone_size: NA
v_call: TRBV27
j_call: TRBJ2-6
cdr3_nt: TGTGCCAGCAGACAGTCTCCGGCCAACGTCCTGACTTTC
cdr3_aa: CASRQSPANVLTF

d_call: NA
clone_size: NA
v_call: TRBV4-1
j_call: TRBJ1-3
cdr3_nt: TGCGCCAGCAGCCGATCCCCGGCAGGAGTCTCTGGAAACACCATATATTTT
cdr3_aa: CASSRSPAGVSGNTIYF

d_call: NA
clone_size: NA
v_call: TRBV12-3/TRBV12-4
j_call: TRBJ2-2
cdr3_nt: TGTGCCAGCAGTTTGGAGTACACCGGGGAGCTGTTTTTT
cdr3_aa: CASSLEYTGELFF

d_call: TRBD1
clone_size: once
v_call: TRBV12-3/TRBV12-4
j_call: TRBJ1-5
cdr3_nt: TGTGCCAGCAGGCCGGGACAGAGCAATCAGCCCCAGCATTTT
cdr3_aa: CASRPGQSNQPQHF

d_call: TRBD1
clone_size: NA
v_call: TRBV20-1
j_call: TRBJ2-7
cdr3_nt: TGCAGTGCTAGGTACGGGACAGGGGCCTACGAGCAGTACTTC
cdr3_aa: CSARYGTGAYEQYF

d_call: NA
clone_size: NA
v_call: TRBV7-6
j_call: TRBJ2-7
cdr3_nt: TGTGCCAGCAGCTTAGCTGTGGGTGGGGGCTCCTACGAGCAGTACTTC
cdr3_aa: CASSLAVGGGSYEQYF

d_call: NA
clone_size: NA
v_call: TRBV4-3
j_call: TRBJ1-4
cdr3_nt: TGCGCCAGCAGCCAGGCCCCGGGGGGGGCTACGAATGAAAAACTGTTTTTT
cdr3_aa: CASSQAPGGATNEKLFF

d_call: NA
clone_size: NA
v_call: TRBV20-1
j_call: TRBJ1-1
cdr3_nt: TGCAGTGCCCTCTTTTCAGCGGGCACTGAAGCTTTCTTT
cdr3_aa: CSALFSAGTEAFF

d_call: NA
clone_size: once
v_call: TRBV5-1
j_call: TRBJ1-2
cdr3_nt: TGCGCCAGCAGCTTGGCCACGGGCTCGGGTGGCTACACCTTC
cdr3_aa: CASSLATGSGGYTF

d_call: TRBD1
clone_size: NA
v_call: TRBV4-3
j_call: TRBJ1-2
cdr3_nt: TGCGCCAGCAGCCAGTCGACAGGGGGCGGGAGCGGCTACACCTTC
cdr3_aa: CASSQSTGGGSGYTF

d_call: NA
clone_size: NA
v_call: TRBV18
j_call: TRBJ1-1
cdr3_nt: TGTGCCAGCTCACGTCAACAGGGATCGGACACTGAAGCTTTCTTT
cdr3_aa: CASSRQQGSDTEAFF

d_call: NA
clone_size: NA
v_call: TRBV30
j_call: TRBJ2-7
cdr3_nt: TGTGCCTGGAATTCGATCGGCGAGCAGTACTTC
cdr3_aa: CAWNSIGEQYF

d_call: NA
clone_size: NA
v_call: TRBV28
j_call: TRBJ2-2
cdr3_nt: TGTGCCAGTCGAGGGGTGGCAAACCCCGGGGAGCTGTTTTTT
cdr3_aa: CASRGVANPGELFF

d_call: TRBD1
clone_size: NA
v_call: TRBV14
j_call: TRBJ2-7
cdr3_nt: TGTGCCAGCAGCCCGCGGACAGGGACGGGTGAGCAGTACTTC
cdr3_aa: CASSPRTGTGEQYF

d_call: TRBD2
clone_size: NA
v_call: TRBV4-3
j_call: TRBJ2-3
cdr3_nt: TGCGCCAGCAGCCAGGGTAGCGGGCCCACAGATACGCAGTATTTT
cdr3_aa: CASSQGSGPTDTQYF

d_call: NA
clone_size: NA
v_call: TRBV4-2
j_call: TRBJ1-5
cdr3_nt: TGTGCCAGCAGGAGGGACCTAACCGGGAATCATCAGCCCCAGCATTTT
cdr3_aa: CASRRDLTGNHQPQHF

d_call: NA
clone_size: NA
v_call: TRBV12-3/TRBV12-4
j_call: TRBJ2-5
cdr3_nt: TGTGCCAGCAGACCCGGGACACAAGAGACCCAGTACTTC
cdr3_aa: CASRPGTQETQYF

d_call: TRBD1
clone_size: NA
v_call: TRBV20-1
j_call: TRBJ1-2
cdr3_nt: TGCAGTGCTCCCCAGGGGACAGGTCGGGGCTACACCTTC
cdr3_aa: CSAPQGTGRGYTF

d_call: NA
clone_size: NA
v_call: TRBV7-3
j_call: TRBJ1-1
cdr3_nt: TGTGCCAGCAGTCAACTGGGGGGGTCCAGCACTGAAGCTTTCTTT
cdr3_aa: CASSQLGGSSTEAFF

d_call: NA
clone_size: once
v_call: TRBV20-1
j_call: TRBJ1-1
cdr3_nt: TGCAGTGCTAGTCGGCTGAACACTGAAGCTTTCTTT
cdr3_aa: CSASRLNTEAFF

d_call: NA
clone_size: NA
v_call: TRBV15
j_call: TRBJ2-3
cdr3_nt: TGTGCCACCAGCAGACGAATACGCAGCACAGATACGCAGTATTTT
cdr3_aa: CATSRRIRSTDTQYF

d_call: NA
clone_size: NA
v_call: TRBV12-3/TRBV12-4
j_call: TRBJ1-1
cdr3_nt: TGTGCCAGCAGTTTAGCGGGCCTGAACACTGAAGCTTTCTTT
cdr3_aa: CASSLAGLNTEAFF

d_call: NA
clone_size: NA
v_call: TRBV28
j_call: TRBJ2-5
cdr3_nt: TGTGCCAGCAGTTTAAAGAGAGAGACCCAGTACTTC
cdr3_aa: CASSLKRETQYF

d_call: TRBD1
clone_size: once
v_call: TRBV20-1
j_call: TRBJ2-7
cdr3_nt: TGCAGTGCCCCTCGACAGGGGCTAACCTACGAGCAGTACTTC
cdr3_aa: CSAPRQGLTYEQYF

d_call: TRBD1
clone_size: NA
v_call: TRBV5-1
j_call: TRBJ2-5
cdr3_nt: TGCGCCAGCAGCTACAAGACAGGGGGGCAAGAGACCCAGTACTTC
cdr3_aa: CASSYKTGGQETQYF

d_call: TRBD2
clone_size: once
v_call: TRBV28
j_call: TRBJ2-1
cdr3_nt: TGTGCCAGCAGTGTATCTAGCGGGGGGGGTGAGCAGTTCTTC
cdr3_aa: CASSVSSGGGEQFF

d_call: NA
clone_size: NA
v_call: TRBV29-1
j_call: TRBJ1-4
cdr3_nt: TGCAGCGTTCGACGATCGGGTAGCGGTGAAAAACTGTTTTTT
cdr3_aa: CSVRRSGSGEKLFF

d_call: TRBD2
clone_size: NA
v_call: TRBV20-1
j_call: TRBJ2-5
cdr3_nt: TGCAGTGCCTTCAGCCCCGGTCTAGCGGGGGGAGAGACCCAGTACTTC
cdr3_aa: CSAFSPGLAGGETQYF

d_call: NA
clone_size: NA
v_call: TRBV6-1
j_call: TRBJ2-3
cdr3_nt: TGTGCCAGCAAGCCAGGCATTTCTCCCCGCACAGATACGCAGTATTTT
cdr3_aa: CASKPGISPRTDTQYF

d_call: NA
clone_size: few
v_call: TRBV5-5
j_call: TRBJ1-5
cdr3_nt: TGTGCCAGCAGCTTGGGGTCACAGCCCCAGCATTTT
cdr3_aa: CASSLGSQPQHF

d_call: NA
clone_size: NA
v_call: TRBV9
j_call: TRBJ2-7
cdr3_nt: TGTGCCAGCAGCGTAGGGGCTATCGGCGAGCAGTACTTC
cdr3_aa: CASSVGAIGEQYF

d_call: TRBD1
clone_size: NA
v_call: TRBV20-1
j_call: TRBJ2-7
cdr3_nt: TGCAGTGCTCGGGACAGGCGCGAGCAGTACTTC
cdr3_aa: CSARDRREQYF

d_call: NA
clone_size: once
v_call: TRBV9
j_call: TRBJ1-1
cdr3_nt: TGTGCCAGCAGCGTAGGGATGAGCACTGAAGCTTTCTTT
cdr3_aa: CASSVGMSTEAFF

d_call: TRBD2
clone_size: once
v_call: TRBV20-1
j_call: TRBJ2-2
cdr3_nt: TGCAGTGCAAGGCGACTAGCGGGGGGGTACACCGGGGAGCTGTTTTTT
cdr3_aa: CSARRLAGGYTGELFF

d_call: TRBD1
clone_size: NA
v_call: TRBV7-2
j_call: TRBJ2-3
cdr3_nt: TGTGCCAGCTTAGGGGGCTTTGCAGATACGCAGTATTTT
cdr3_aa: CASLGGFADTQYF

d_call: NA
clone_size: NA
v_call: TRBV7-2
j_call: TRBJ1-4
cdr3_nt: TGTGCCAGCAGCTTAGCGCAGGGATTTGGGGAAAAACTGTTTTTT
cdr3_aa: CASSLAQGFGEKLFF

d_call: NA
clone_size: NA
v_call: TRBV27
j_call: TRBJ1-6
cdr3_nt: TGTGCCAGCAGCCAGGGGACCTATAATTCACCCCTCCACTTT
cdr3_aa: CASSQGTYNSPLHF

d_call: TRBD2
clone_size: NA
v_call: TRBV11-2
j_call: TRBJ2-3
cdr3_nt: TGTGCCACCCGTTGGGGGGGAAGCACAGATACGCAGTATTTT
cdr3_aa: CATRWGGSTDTQYF

d_call: NA
clone_size: NA
v_call: TRBV14
j_call: TRBJ1-1
cdr3_nt: TGTGCCAGCAGCCTTTTAGGGGAGACTGAAGCTTTCTTT
cdr3_aa: CASSLLGETEAFF

d_call: NA
clone_size: NA
v_call: TRBV30
j_call: TRBJ2-3
cdr3_nt: TGTGCCTGGAATGGCAGGAGCCCCAGCACAGATACGCAGTATTTT
cdr3_aa: CAWNGRSPSTDTQYF

d_call: NA
clone_size: NA
v_call: TRBV7-2
j_call: TRBJ2-1
cdr3_nt: TGTGCCAGCAGCTTAGTAGCGGAGACAGGGAAAGGGCAGTTCTTC
cdr3_aa: CASSLVAETGKGQFF

d_call: TRBD1
clone_size: NA
v_call: TRBV15
j_call: TRBJ1-2
cdr3_nt: TGTGCCACCAGCAGAGACGGGACAGAATCTAACTATGGCTACACCTTC
cdr3_aa: CATSRDGTESNYGYTF